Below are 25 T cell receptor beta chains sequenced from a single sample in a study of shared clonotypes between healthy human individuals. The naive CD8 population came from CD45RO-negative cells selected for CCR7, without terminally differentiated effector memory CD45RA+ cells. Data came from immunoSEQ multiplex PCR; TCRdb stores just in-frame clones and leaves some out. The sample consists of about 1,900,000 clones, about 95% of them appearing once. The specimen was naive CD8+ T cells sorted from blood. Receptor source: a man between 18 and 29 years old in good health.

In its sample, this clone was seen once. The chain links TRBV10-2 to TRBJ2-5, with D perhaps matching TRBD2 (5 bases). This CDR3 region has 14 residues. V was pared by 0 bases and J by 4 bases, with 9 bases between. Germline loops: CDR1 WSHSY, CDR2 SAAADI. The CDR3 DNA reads TGCGCCAGCAGTGAGTCTCGGGGTACAGAGACCCAGTACTTC. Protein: CASSESRGTETQYF.

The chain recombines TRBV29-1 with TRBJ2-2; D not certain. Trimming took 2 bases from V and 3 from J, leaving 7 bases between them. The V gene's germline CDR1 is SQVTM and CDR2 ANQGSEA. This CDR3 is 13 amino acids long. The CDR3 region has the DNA TGCAGCGTTGAATACCGTTACACCGGGGAGCTGTTTTTT. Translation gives CSVEYRYTGELFF.

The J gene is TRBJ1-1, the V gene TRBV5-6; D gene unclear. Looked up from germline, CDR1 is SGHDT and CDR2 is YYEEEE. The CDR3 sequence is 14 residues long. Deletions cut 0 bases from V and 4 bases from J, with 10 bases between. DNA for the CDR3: TGTGCCAGCAGCTTGGCCAGCGGGGTCACTGAAGCTTTCTTT. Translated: CASSLASGVTEAFF.

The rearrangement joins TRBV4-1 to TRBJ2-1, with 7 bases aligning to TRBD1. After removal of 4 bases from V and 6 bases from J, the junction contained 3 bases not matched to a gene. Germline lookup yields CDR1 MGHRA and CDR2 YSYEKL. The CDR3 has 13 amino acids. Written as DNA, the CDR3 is TGCGCCAGCAGCCCGGGACAGTTCAATGAGCAGTTCTTC. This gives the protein CASSPGQFNEQFF.

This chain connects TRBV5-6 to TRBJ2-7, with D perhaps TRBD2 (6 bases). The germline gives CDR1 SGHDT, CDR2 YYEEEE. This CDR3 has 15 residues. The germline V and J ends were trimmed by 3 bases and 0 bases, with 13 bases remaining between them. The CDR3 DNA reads TGTGCCAGCAGCTCCGCGGGACGGGGCTCCTACGAGCAGTACTTC. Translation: CASSSAGRGSYEQYF.

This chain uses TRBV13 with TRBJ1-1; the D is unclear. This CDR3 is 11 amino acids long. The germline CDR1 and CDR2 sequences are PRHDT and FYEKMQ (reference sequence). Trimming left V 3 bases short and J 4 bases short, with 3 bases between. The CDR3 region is CASSFGTEAFF. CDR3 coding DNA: TGTGCCAGCAGCTTCGGCACTGAAGCTTTCTTT.

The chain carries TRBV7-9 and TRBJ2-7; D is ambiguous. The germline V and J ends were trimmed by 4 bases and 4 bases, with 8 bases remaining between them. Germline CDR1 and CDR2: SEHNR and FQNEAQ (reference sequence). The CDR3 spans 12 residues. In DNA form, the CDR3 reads TGTGCCAGCAGCTCCGGACGGTACGAGCAGTACTTC. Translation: CASSSGRYEQYF.

Written as DNA, the CDR3 is TGCGCCAGCAGTGAGATAGTATTAGCGGGGGCCTCCTACGAGCAGTACTTC. It yields the protein CASSEIVLAGASYEQYF. The gene calls are TRBV10-2 and TRBJ2-7, with 9 bases lining up with TRBD2. The V and J ends lost 2 bases and 0 bases, in that order; junction bases with no gene match: 8. Per germline, CDR1 WSHSY and CDR2 SAAADI. This CDR3 contains 17 residues.

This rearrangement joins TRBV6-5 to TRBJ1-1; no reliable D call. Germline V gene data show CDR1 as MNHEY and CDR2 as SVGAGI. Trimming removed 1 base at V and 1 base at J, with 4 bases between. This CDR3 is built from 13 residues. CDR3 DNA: TGTGCCAGCAGTTACTTCCCGAACACTGAAGCTTTCTTT. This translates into CASSYFPNTEAFF.

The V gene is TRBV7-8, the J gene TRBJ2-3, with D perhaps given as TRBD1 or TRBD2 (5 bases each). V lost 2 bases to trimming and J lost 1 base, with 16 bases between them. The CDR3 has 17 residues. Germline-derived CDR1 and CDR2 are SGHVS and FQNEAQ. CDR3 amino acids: CASSLPGPPRGTDTQYF. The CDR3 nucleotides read TGTGCCAGCAGCTTACCGGGACCACCGCGGGGCACAGATACGCAGTATTTT.

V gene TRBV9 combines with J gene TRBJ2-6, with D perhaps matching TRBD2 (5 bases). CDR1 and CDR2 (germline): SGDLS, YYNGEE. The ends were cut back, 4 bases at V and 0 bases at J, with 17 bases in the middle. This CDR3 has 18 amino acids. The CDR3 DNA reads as TGTGCCAGCAGCTACCAGGTCGGGGATACCTCTGGGGCCAACGTCCTGACTTTC. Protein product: CASSYQVGDTSGANVLTF. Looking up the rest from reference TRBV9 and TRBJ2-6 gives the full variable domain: DSGVTQTPKHLITATGQRVTLRCSPRSGDLSVYWYQQSLDQGLQFLIQYYNGEERAKGNILERFSAQQFPDLHSELNLSSLELGDSALYFCASSYQVGDTSGANVLTFGAGSRLTVL.

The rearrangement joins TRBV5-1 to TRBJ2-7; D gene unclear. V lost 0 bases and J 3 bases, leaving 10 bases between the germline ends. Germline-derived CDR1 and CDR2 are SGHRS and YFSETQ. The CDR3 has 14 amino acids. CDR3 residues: CASSLDSGFYEQYF. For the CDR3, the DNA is TGCGCCAGCAGCTTGGATTCAGGTTTCTACGAGCAGTACTTC.

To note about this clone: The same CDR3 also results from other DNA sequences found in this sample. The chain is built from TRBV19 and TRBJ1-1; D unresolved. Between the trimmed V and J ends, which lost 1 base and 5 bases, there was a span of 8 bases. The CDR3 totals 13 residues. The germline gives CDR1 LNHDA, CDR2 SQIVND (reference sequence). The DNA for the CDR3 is TGTGCCAGTAGTATAGGGAAGACAACTGAAGCTTTCTTT. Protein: CASSIGKTTEAFF.

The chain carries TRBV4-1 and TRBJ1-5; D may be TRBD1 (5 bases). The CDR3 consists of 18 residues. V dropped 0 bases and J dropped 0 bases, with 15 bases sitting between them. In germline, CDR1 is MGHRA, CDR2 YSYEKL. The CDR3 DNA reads TGCGCCAGCAGCCAAGAGACGGGGGTAGGATATAGCAATCAGCCCCAGCATTTT. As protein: CASSQETGVGYSNQPQHF.

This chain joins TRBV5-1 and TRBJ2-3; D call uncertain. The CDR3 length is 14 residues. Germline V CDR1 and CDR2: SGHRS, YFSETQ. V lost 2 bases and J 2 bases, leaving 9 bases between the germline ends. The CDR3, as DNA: TGCGCCAGCAGCTTAGAATCAAACACAGATACGCAGTATTTT. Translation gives CASSLESNTDTQYF.

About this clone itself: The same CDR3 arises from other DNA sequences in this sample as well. CDR3 protein: CASSSGGSYEQYF. The CDR3 nucleotides are TGTGCCAGCAGCTCAGGGGGTTCCTACGAGCAGTACTTC. V and J are TRBV13 and TRBJ2-7; TRBD1 matches 7 bases. The V gene end was trimmed by 4 bases and the J gene end by 1 base; junction bases not matched to a gene: 1. Germline V gene data show CDR1 as PRHDT and CDR2 as FYEKMQ (reference sequence). CDR3 length equals 13 residues.

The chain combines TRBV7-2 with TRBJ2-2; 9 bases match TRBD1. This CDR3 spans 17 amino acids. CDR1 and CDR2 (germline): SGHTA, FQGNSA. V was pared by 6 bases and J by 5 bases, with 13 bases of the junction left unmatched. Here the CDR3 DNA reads TGTGCCAGCAGTTTCTTCTCCGGGACAGGGTTGACCGGGGAGCTGTTTTTT. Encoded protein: CASSFFSGTGLTGELFF. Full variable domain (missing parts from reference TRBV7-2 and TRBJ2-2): GAGVSQSPSNKVTEKGKDVELRCDPISGHTALYWYRQSLGQGLEFLIYFQGNSAPDKSGLPSDRFSAERTGGSVSTLTIQRTQQEDSAVYLCASSFFSGTGLTGELFFGEGSRLTVL.

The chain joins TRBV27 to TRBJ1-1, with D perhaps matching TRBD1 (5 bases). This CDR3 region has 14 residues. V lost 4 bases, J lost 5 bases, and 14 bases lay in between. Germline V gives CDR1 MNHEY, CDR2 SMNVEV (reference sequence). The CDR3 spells CASSSFGGATEAFF. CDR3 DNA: TGTGCCAGCAGTTCTTTCGGGGGAGCTACTGAAGCTTTCTTT.

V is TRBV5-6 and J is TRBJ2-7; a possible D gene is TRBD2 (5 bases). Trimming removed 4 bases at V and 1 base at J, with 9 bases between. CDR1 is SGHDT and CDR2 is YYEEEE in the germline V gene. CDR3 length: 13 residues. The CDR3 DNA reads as TGTGCCAGCAGCCGCTCGGGATCCTACGAGCAGTACTTC. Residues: CASSRSGSYEQYF.

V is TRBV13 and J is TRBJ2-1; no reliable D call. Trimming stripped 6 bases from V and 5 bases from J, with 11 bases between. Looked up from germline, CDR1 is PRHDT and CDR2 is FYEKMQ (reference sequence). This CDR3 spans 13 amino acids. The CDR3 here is CASSWRTNNEQFF. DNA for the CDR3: TGTGCCAGCAGTTGGCGGACGAACAATGAGCAGTTCTTC.

DNA for the CDR3: TGTGCCAGCAGCGCACCGGGACAGGGGTATAATTCACCCCTCCACTTT. This codes for CASSAPGQGYNSPLHF. This chain connects TRBV7-9 to TRBJ1-6; 10 nucleotides agree with TRBD1. CDR1 is SEHNR and CDR2 is FQNEAQ in the germline V gene (reference sequence). The V gene end was trimmed by 5 bases and the J gene end by 4 bases; junction bases not matched to a gene: 5. This CDR3 has 16 residues.

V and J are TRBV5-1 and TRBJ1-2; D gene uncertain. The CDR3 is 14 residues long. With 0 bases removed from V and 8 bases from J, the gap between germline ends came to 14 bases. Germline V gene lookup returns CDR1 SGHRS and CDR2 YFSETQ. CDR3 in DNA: TGCGCCAGCAGCTTGGATTTCGACCTCGGGGGCTACACCTTC. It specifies CASSLDFDLGGYTF. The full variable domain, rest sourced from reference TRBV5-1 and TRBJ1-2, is KAGVTQTPRYLIKTRGQQVTLSCSPISGHRSVSWYQQTPGQGLQFLFEYFSETQRNKGNFPGRFSGRQFSNSRSEMNVSTLELGDSALYLCASSLDFDLGGYTFGSGTRLTVV.

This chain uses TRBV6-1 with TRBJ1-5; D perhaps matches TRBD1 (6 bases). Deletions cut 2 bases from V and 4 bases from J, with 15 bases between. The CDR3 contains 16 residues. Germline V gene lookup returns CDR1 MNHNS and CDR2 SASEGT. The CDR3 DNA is TGTGCCAGCAGTGAATCGGGGGCATCCCTTAATCAGCCCCAGCATTTT. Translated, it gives CASSESGASLNQPQHF.

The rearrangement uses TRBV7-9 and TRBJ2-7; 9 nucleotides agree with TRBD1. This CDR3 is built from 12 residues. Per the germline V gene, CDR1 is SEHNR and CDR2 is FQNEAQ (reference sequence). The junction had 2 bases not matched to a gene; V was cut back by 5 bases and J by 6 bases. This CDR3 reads CASSRTGAEQYF. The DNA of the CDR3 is TGTGCCAGCAGCAGGACAGGGGCCGAGCAGTACTTC. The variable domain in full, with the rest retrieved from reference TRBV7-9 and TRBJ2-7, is DTGVSQNPRHKITKRGQNVTFRCDPISEHNRLYWYRQTLGQGPEFLTYFQNEAQLEKSRLLSDRFSAERPKGSFSTLEIQRTEQGDSAMYLCASSRTGAEQYFGPGTRLTVT.

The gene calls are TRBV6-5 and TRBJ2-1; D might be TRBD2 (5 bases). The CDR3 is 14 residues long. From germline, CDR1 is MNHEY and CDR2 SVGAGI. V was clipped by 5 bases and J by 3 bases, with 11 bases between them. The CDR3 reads CASSLGAHYNEQFF. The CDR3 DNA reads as TGTGCCAGCAGTCTGGGAGCCCACTACAATGAGCAGTTCTTC.